This T cell receptor (beta chain) was obtained from a study of Graves' ophthalmopathy and Graves' hyperthyroidism. Study-wide points: Blood also contained most of the expanded thyroid clonotypes above 0.001 frequency.

Amplified TCR beta CDR3 regions were obtained using RNA transcripts as template. First-round RT-PCR with HTBI primers preceded a second-round multiplex PCR. From the multiplex PCR reads, TCRdb called clonotypes with MiXCR, one entry per CDR3 protein. The table shows hundreds of thousands of distinct CDR3 sequences, with 20% to 25% occurring only once. The CDR3 spans 14 residues. The V end lost 6 bases, the J end lost 0 bases, and 11 bases lay between the germline ends. The germline V gene encodes CDR1 MDHEN and CDR2 SYDVKM. This clonotype was recorded at least ten times. Its antigen is as yet unknown. The chain is built from TRBV28 and TRBJ1-1, with a possible D match to TRBD1 (5 bases). This TCR derives from a woman younger than 35 with stable Graves' hyperthyroidism. Some clones in this sample may be carry-over from other donors' samples. Input material: peripheral blood. The CDR3: CASRLGPVNTEAFF. CDR3 nucleotide sequence: TGTGCCAGCAGGTTGGGACCTGTGAACACTGAAGCTTTCTTT.